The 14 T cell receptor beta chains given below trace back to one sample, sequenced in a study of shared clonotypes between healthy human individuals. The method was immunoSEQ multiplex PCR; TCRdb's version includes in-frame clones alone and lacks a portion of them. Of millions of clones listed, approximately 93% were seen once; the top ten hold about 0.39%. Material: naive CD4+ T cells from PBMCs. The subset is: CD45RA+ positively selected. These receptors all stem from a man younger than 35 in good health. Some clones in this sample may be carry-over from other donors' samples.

The CDR3 loop reads CAWSRPFQPQHF. CDR3 bases: TGTGCCTGGAGTCGACCCTTTCAGCCCCAGCATTTT. The chain recombines TRBV30 with TRBJ1-5; D gene ambiguous. Looked up from germline, CDR1 is GTSNPN and CDR2 is SVGIG (reference sequence). The V and J ends lost 2 bases and 6 bases respectively, with 8 bases between them. This CDR3 comprises 12 residues.

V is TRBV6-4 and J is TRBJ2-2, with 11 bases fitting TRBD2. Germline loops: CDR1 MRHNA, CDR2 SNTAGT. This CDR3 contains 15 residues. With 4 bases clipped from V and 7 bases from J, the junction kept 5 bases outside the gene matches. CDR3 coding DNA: TGTGCCAGCAGTGCACTAGCGGGAGCTGTCGGGGAGCTGTTTTTT. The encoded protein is CASSALAGAVGELFF.

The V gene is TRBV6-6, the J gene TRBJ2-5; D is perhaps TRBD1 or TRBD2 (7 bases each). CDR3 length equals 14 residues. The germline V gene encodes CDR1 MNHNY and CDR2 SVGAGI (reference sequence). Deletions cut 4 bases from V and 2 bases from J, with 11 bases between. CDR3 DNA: TGTGCCAGCAGTTGGGGGGGACAGCAAGAGACCCAGTACTTC. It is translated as CASSWGGQQETQYF.

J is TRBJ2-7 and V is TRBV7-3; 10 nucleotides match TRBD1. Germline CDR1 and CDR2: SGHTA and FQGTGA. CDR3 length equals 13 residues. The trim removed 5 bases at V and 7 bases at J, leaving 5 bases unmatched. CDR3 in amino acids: CASSMGQGLEQYF. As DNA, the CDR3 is TGTGCCAGCAGCATGGGACAGGGGCTGGAGCAGTACTTC. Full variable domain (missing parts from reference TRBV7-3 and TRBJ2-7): GAGVSQTPSNKVTEKGKYVELRCDPISGHTALYWYRQSLGQGPEFLIYFQGTGAADDSGLPNDRFFAVRPEGSVSTLKIQRTERGDSAVYLCASSMGQGLEQYFGPGTRLTVT.

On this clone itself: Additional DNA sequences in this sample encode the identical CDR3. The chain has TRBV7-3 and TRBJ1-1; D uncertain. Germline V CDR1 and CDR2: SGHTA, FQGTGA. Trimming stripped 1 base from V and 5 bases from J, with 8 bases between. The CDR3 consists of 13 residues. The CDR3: CASSLRAGTEAFF. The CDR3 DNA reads TGTGCCAGCAGCTTAAGGGCTGGGACTGAAGCTTTCTTT.

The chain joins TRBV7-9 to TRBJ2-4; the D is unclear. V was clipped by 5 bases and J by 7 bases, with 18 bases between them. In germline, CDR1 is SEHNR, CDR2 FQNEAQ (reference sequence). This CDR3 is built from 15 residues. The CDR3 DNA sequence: TGTGCCAGCAGCCCCAAATTAGACCGGCAGAACATTCAGTACTTC. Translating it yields CASSPKLDRQNIQYF.

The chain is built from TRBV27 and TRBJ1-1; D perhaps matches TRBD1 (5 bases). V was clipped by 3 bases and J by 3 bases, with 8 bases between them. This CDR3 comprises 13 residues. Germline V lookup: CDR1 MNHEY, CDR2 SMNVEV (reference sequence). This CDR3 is CASSFVGDTEAFF. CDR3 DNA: TGTGCCAGCAGTTTTGTGGGGGACACTGAAGCTTTCTTT.

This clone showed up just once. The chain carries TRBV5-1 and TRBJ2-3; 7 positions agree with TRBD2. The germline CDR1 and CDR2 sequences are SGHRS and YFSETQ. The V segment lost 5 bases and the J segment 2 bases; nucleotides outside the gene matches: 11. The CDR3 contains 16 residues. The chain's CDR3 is CASRYRPAGNTDTQYF. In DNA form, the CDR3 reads TGCGCCAGCAGATATCGCCCAGCGGGGAACACAGATACGCAGTATTTT.

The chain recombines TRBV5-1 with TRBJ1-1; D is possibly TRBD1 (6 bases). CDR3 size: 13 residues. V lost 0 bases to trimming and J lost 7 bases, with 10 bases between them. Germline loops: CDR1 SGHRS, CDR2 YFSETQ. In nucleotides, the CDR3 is TGCGCCAGCAGCTTGGGACAGGAGCTTGAAGCTTTCTTT. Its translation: CASSLGQELEAFF.

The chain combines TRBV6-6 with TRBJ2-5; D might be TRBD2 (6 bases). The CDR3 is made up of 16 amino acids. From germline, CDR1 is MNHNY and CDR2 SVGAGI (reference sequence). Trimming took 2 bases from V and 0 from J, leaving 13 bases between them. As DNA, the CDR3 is TGTGCCAGCAGTTACCCCTACGGGGGAGACCAAGAGACCCAGTACTTC. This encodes CASSYPYGGDQETQYF.

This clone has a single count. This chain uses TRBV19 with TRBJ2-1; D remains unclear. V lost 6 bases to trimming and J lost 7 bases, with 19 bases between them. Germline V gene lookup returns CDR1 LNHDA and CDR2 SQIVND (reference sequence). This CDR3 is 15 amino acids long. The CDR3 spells CASRMSGGAENEQFF. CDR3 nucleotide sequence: TGTGCCAGTAGAATGAGTGGTGGAGCAGAGAATGAGCAGTTCTTC.

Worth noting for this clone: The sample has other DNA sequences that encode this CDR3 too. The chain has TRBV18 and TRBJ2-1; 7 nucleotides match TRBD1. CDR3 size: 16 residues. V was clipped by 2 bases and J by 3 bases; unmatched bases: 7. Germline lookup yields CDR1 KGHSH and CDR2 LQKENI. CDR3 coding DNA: TGTGCCAGCTCACCATCCCTCGCAGGGGGCTACAATGAGCAGTTCTTC. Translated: CASSPSLAGGYNEQFF.

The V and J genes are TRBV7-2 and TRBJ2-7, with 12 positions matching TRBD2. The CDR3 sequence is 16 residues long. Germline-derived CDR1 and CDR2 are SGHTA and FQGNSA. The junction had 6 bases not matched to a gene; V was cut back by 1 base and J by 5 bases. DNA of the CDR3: TGTGCCAGCAGCTTAGGACTAGCGGGAGTTGTCCACGAGCAGTACTTC. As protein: CASSLGLAGVVHEQYF.

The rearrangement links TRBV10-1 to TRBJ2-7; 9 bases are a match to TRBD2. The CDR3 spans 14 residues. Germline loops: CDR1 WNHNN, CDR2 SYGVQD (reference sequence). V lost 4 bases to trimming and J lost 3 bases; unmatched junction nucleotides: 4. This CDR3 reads CASSVSGGNYEQYF. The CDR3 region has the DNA TGCGCCAGCAGTGTTAGCGGGGGAAACTACGAGCAGTACTTC.